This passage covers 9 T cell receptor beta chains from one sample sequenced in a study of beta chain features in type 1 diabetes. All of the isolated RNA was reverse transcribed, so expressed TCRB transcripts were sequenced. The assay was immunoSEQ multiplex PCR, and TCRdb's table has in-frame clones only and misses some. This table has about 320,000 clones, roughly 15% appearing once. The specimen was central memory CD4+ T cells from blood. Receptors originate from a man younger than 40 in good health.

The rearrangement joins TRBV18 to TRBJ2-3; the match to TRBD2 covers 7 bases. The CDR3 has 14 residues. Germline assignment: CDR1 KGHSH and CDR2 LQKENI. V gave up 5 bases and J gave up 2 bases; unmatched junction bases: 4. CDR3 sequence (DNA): TGTGCCAGCTCATCAGGACTAGTCACAGATACGCAGTATTTT. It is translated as CASSSGLVTDTQYF.

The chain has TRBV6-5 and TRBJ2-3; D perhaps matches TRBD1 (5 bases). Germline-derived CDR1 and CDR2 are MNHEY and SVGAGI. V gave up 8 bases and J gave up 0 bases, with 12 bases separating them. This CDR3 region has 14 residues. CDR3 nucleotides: TGTGCCAGCCCCAGGGAACTTAGCACAGATACGCAGTATTTT. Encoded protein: CASPRELSTDTQYF.

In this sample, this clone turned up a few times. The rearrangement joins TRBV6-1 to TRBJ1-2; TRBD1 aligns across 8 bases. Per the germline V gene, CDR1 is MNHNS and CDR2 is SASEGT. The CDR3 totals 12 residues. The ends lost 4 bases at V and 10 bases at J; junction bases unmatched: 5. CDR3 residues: CASSVRTGSYTF. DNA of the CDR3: TGTGCCAGCAGTGTAAGGACAGGGTCCTACACCTTC.

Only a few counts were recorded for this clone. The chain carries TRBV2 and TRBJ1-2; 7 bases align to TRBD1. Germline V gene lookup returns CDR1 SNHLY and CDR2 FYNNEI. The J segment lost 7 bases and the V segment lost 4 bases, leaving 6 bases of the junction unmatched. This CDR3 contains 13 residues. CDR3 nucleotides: TGTGCCAGCAGTGTTAGGGCAGGGGGTGGCTACACCTTC. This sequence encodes CASSVRAGGGYTF.

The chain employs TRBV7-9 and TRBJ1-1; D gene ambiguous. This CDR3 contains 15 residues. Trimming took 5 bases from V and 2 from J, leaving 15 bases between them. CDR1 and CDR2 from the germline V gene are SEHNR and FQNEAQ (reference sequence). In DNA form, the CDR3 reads TGTGCCAGCAGCCTGGACGGACTATCCAACACTGAAGCTTTCTTT. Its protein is CASSLDGLSNTEAFF.

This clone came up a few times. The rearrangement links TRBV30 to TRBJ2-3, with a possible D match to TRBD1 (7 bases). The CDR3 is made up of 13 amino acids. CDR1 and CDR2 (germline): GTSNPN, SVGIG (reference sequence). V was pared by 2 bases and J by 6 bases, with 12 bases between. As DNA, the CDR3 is TGTGCCTGGAGTAATTCAGGGGGGGATACGCAGTATTTT. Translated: CAWSNSGGDTQYF.

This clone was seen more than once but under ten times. The CDR3 is CASSDMRTKQDTQYF. The CDR3 DNA reads as TGTGCCAGCAGTGATATGAGAACAAAGCAAGATACGCAGTATTTT. The chain is built from TRBV25-1 and TRBJ2-3; unclear D gene. V lost 3 bases to trimming and J lost 5 bases, with 15 bases between them. The germline gives CDR1 MGHDK, CDR2 SYGVNS. The CDR3 loop spans 15 amino acids. Full variable domain (rest looked up from reference TRBV25-1 and TRBJ2-3): EADIYQTPRYLVIGTGKKITLECSQTMGHDKMYWYQQDPGMELHLIHYSYGVNSTEKGDLSSESTVSRIRTEHFPLTLESARPSHTSQYLCASSDMRTKQDTQYFGPGTRLTVL.

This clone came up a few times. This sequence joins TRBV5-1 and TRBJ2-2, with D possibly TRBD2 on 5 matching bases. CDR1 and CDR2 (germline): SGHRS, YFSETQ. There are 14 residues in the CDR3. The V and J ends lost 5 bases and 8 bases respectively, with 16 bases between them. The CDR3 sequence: CASSLGSPGGELFF. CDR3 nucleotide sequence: TGCGCCAGCAGTTTAGGCTCCCCGGGGGGGGAGCTGTTTTTT.

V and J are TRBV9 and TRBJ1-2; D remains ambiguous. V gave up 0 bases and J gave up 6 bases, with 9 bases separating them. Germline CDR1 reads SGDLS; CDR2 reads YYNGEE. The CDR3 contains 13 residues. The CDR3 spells CASSVDQANGYTF. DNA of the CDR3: TGTGCCAGCAGCGTAGATCAGGCAAATGGCTACACCTTC.